This TCR beta chain stems from a study of blood T cell repertoires in COVID-19. As for the study in general: The analysed material was cDNA or gDNA that came from T cells, B-cell-depleted T cells, or PBMCs.

The CDR3 extends over 13 amino acids. CDR1 and CDR2 (germline): LNHDA, SQIVND (reference sequence). V lost 5 bases and J lost 1, with 8 bases in between. As handled by the study authors: The assay estimated nucleated cells by amplifying reference gene primers. Here immunoSEQ multiplex PCR was the method, and the copy in TCRdb shows in-frame clones only, minus some. That table furnishes V, J and clone size, whereas the DNA furnished D and trimming. This repertoire shows about 240,000 clones, more than 85% found once; its top ten account for less than 8.5%. The chain combines TRBV19 with TRBJ1-1, with no clear D. The sequencing input was peripheral blood. This receptor was obtained from a woman in her 70s with active or convalescent COVID-19. The DNA of the CDR3 is TGTGCCAGTAGTGAAGGGAGGAACACTGAAGCTTTCTTT. It encodes CASSEGRNTEAFF.